This entry features one T cell receptor beta chain sequence. Time point indicated: peripheral blood 6 weeks after treatment start. The sample is drawn from a study of PD-L1 blockade in urothelial cancer. Overall study context: A median roughly 150,000 T cells were found in blood samples.

Germline CDR1 is SGHAT and CDR2 is FQDESV (reference sequence). This CDR3 spans 12 amino acids. V lost 3 bases, J lost 8 bases, and 10 bases lay in between. Spiked synthetic TCR analogs estimated absolute template abundance per PCR. TCRdb's copy holds only in-frame clones and misses some; the assay was immunoSEQ multiplex PCR. The sample holds about 120,000 clones, around 86% seen once. The chain carries TRBV11-1 and TRBJ1-2, with a tentative D call TRBD1 (5 bases). Specimen: PBMCs, collected around atezolizumab (anti-PD-L1) treatment. This sequence was found in a man aged 50-59 years with urothelial cancer. CDR3 loop: CASSLGLLGYTF. The CDR3 region has the DNA TGTGCCAGCAGCTTGGGACTGCTAGGCTACACCTTC.